The text below deals with one TCR beta chain. The data stem from a study of early T cells in non-severe SARS-CoV-2 infection. TCRdb passed the 5' RACE reads through MiXCR, listing each CDR3 protein once. This sample yields 50,000 to 60,000 distinct CDR3 sequences, of which approximately 6.3% are seen a single time; 5.8% belongs to the top ten. Trimming left V 5 bases short and J 10 bases short, with 18 bases between. This CDR3 is 14 amino acids long. Per the germline V gene, CDR1 is SGHTA and CDR2 is FQGTGA. The sample in question was whole blood, obtained at baseline. The source of this sequence is an adult who was a healthcare worker with PCR-confirmed SARS-CoV-2 infection or an uninfected control (not recorded which). The V gene is TRBV7-3, the J gene TRBJ2-1; TRBD2 might be the D (5 bases). The CDR3 reads CASSNIPREGEQFF. The CDR3, as DNA: TGTGCCAGCAGCAATATCCCTCGAGAGGGAGAGCAGTTCTTC.